This T cell receptor beta chain stems from a study of blood T cells in healthy people across ages. Turning to the study itself: Capture via template switching afforded approximately one barcoded beta molecule per two T cells.

V lost 3 bases, J lost 3 bases, and 14 bases lay in between. The germline V gene has CDR1 SGHTA and CDR2 FQGNSA. The CDR3 spans 15 residues. A second PCR of about 6 to 12 cycles used a sample-barcoded 5' primer and a J-beta primer mix. Each sample yielded at least 3 million CDR3-containing paired-end reads. TCRdb redid the calling of the 5' RACE reads with MiXCR, one entry per CDR3 protein. The table has around 780,000 distinct CDR3 sequences, just over 55% seen once. The sequenced material came from blood. The TCR sequence derives from a man aged 40-50 years in good health. The chain couples TRBV7-2 to TRBJ2-5; no firm D call. The CDR3 here is CASSLEWRAKETQYF. The CDR3 region has the DNA TGTGCCAGCAGCTTGGAGTGGAGAGCGAAAGAGACCCAGTACTTC.